The rows below give T cell receptor beta chains drawn from one sample of a study of control samples from healthy donors and cancer patients. TCRdb's copy holds only in-frame clones and misses some; the assay was immunoSEQ multiplex PCR. The top ten hold more than 7% of the sample, which has 75,000 to 90,000 clones, around 89% seen once. Sequencing used blood. These receptors all come from a man aged 45 to 65 in good health. The CDR3 runs from the conserved cysteine through the conserved F or W. The D gene is left open where the match is weak. Rows may omit the clone size; those that give it use once, few, many or a size class.

abundance	v_gene	j_gene	d_gene	CDR3aa
once	TRBV4-2	TRBJ2-7	.	CASSQDAGAAYEQYF
.	TRBV7-6	TRBJ2-4	.	CASSLRGQEPKNIQYF
.	TRBV3-1/TRBV3-2	TRBJ2-1	TRBD1	CASSQEGGWEQFF
.	TRBV2	TRBJ2-3	TRBD2	CAARNSGGPQEDTQYF
.	TRBV11-2	TRBJ2-7	TRBD1	CASSLALTGDEQYF
.	TRBV9	TRBJ2-6	.	CASSVEGPGANVLTF
once	TRBV5-1	TRBJ2-1	.	CASSLAGNNEQFF
once	TRBV5-6	TRBJ2-7	.	CASSLPYEQYF
once	TRBV19	TRBJ2-7	.	CASGPNFSYEQYF
.	TRBV11-2	TRBJ1-3	.	CASSGHRRSGNTIYF
.	TRBV6-4	TRBJ2-3	.	CASSEVGHTDTQYF
.	TRBV7-9	TRBJ2-7	.	CASSLTQGYNEQYF
.	TRBV6-5	TRBJ2-7	.	CASMQAGGYYEQYF
.	TRBV7-2	TRBJ2-1	.	CASSLPYSYNEQFF
.	TRBV5-1	TRBJ1-6	.	CASSLGGSSPLHF
.	TRBV7-2	TRBJ1-2	.	CASSLRSTRGYTF
.	TRBV5-1	TRBJ2-1	.	CASSLRTIVSYNEQFF
.	TRBV5-4	TRBJ1-2	.	CASSLDSYGYTF
.	TRBV7-9	TRBJ1-1	.	CASSFSGSTEAFF
once	TRBV2	TRBJ2-7	.	CASSEYPFWYF
few	TRBV2	TRBJ1-1	.	CASSYQEDTEAFF
.	TRBV6-2/TRBV6-3	TRBJ2-7	.	CASSQGPLYEQYF
.	TRBV7-2	TRBJ2-5	.	CASSLVYGETQYF
once	TRBV7-3	TRBJ2-3	.	CASSPLGMGAGLDTQYF
.	TRBV19	TRBJ1-5	TRBD1	CASRGQGQAGLYSNQPQHF
.	TRBV29-1	TRBJ2-1	TRBD1	CSGTGTGLFYEQFF
.	TRBV10-3	TRBJ2-3	TRBD1	CATDRGETDTQYF
once	TRBV6-6	TRBJ2-5	.	CASSHTGRGETQYF
.	TRBV14	TRBJ1-3	.	CASSQGYAGNTIYF
once	TRBV2	TRBJ2-1	.	CASSVGLSTGNEQFF
.	TRBV5-1	TRBJ1-3	.	CASNLWDPRDTIYF
few	TRBV6-1	TRBJ2-7	.	CASSERQTYEQYF
.	TRBV7-2	TRBJ2-7	.	CASSQGPYGGEQYF
.	TRBV25-1	TRBJ2-5	.	CASRGWDWPKETQYF
.	TRBV7-6	TRBJ2-5	TRBD1	CASSPTGVETQYF
.	TRBV11-2	TRBJ2-2	.	CASSLSLPGPGELFF
once	TRBV2	TRBJ1-2	TRBD1	CASSDPGGRGQGAHGYTF
.	TRBV3-1/TRBV3-2	TRBJ2-7	TRBD1	CASSHRGPQIHEQYF
.	TRBV6-5	TRBJ1-6	TRBD1	CASSLRDRNNSPLHF
.	TRBV11-2	TRBJ1-3	.	CASSPRVLGNTIYF
.	TRBV7-3	TRBJ2-6	TRBD2	CASSYAISGGSGANVLTF
.	TRBV18	TRBJ1-3	TRBD1	CASSPIPQGSSGNTIYF
.	TRBV7-8	TRBJ2-5	.	CASSLQETQYF
.	TRBV27	TRBJ2-3	TRBD2	CASSPSLPGLAEHPSTDTQYF
once	TRBV3-1/TRBV3-2	TRBJ1-4	TRBD1	CASSQDKGAREKLFF
.	TRBV6-4	TRBJ2-2	.	CASSGTENTGELFF
.	TRBV30	TRBJ1-6	TRBD1	CARRTGHNSPLHF
.	TRBV13	TRBJ2-7	TRBD1	CASSPGTRGPDTYEQYF
once	TRBV11-2	TRBJ2-2	.	CASSLVLGRGELFF
.	TRBV7-6	TRBJ1-5	.	CASSLAENQPQHF
.	TRBV27	TRBJ1-6	.	CASSLNRHSPLHF
.	TRBV11-2	TRBJ2-5	.	CASSPLQGRETQYF
.	TRBV29-1	TRBJ2-3	.	CSVGVSGLTDTQYF
.	TRBV10-3	TRBJ1-5	.	CATRDGRGNQPQHF
.	TRBV21-1	TRBJ2-1	.	CASSTPAGVGPNEQFF